What follows are 21 T cell receptor beta chains derived from one specimen sequenced in a study of technical replicates of blood from a handful of donors. The repertoire was sequenced with immunoSEQ multiplex PCR; TCRdb's copy has only in-frame clones and lacks some. The table shows some 87,000 clones, with 92% occurring only once. The sample consisted of T cells isolated from PBMCs. These receptor sequences come from a human donor in good health.

This chain joins TRBV12-5 and TRBJ2-1; 7 positions agree with TRBD2. V was clipped by 1 base and J by 0 bases; unmatched bases: 9. The germline V gene has CDR1 LGHNT and CDR2 FRNRAP. The CDR3 spans 18 residues. The CDR3 spells CASGLAEKLASSYNEQFF. The CDR3 coding sequence is TGTGCTAGTGGTTTGGCAGAGAAACTAGCGAGCTCCTACAATGAGCAGTTCTTC.

With regard to this clone: Sequence at one end of the junction differs from germline and may be a read error. The chain joins TRBV2 to TRBJ2-7; D gene uncertain. This CDR3 region has 8 residues. The germline CDR1 and CDR2 sequences are SNHLY and FYNNEI. This chain's CDR3 is CASSEGAF. DNA for the CDR3: TGTGCCAGCAGTGAAGGAGCGTTC.

This sequence joins TRBV19 and TRBJ2-1; D perhaps matches TRBD2 (6 bases). Between the trimmed V and J ends, which lost 4 bases and 8 bases, there was a span of 18 bases. Germline CDR1 is LNHDA and CDR2 is SQIVND (reference sequence). The CDR3 has 15 residues. The CDR3, as DNA: TGTGCCAGTAGTAGCCGGGCGGGGACGACGGATGAGCAGTTCTTC. Translating gives CASSSRAGTTDEQFF.

The chain has TRBV4-1 and TRBJ2-7; weak D call: TRBD2 (5 bases). In germline, CDR1 is MGHRA, CDR2 YSYEKL. Trimming cost V 4 bases and J 2 bases, with 12 bases left between them. The CDR3 is 14 amino acids. This chain's CDR3 is CASSLGLDPYEQYF. CDR3 coding DNA: TGCGCCAGCAGCCTAGGACTCGACCCCTACGAGCAGTACTTC.

The rearrangement links TRBV6-5 to TRBJ2-3, with 10 bases that match TRBD1. The CDR3 has 15 residues. Germline CDR1 reads MNHEY; CDR2 reads SVGAGI. V shed 4 bases, J shed 8 bases, and the junction held 9 bases outside the gene matches. The CDR3 loop reads CASSLGGQGFGTQYF. For the CDR3, the DNA is TGTGCCAGCAGTTTAGGGGGACAGGGGTTTGGTACGCAGTATTTT.

The chain has TRBV5-1 and TRBJ1-5; tentative D call: TRBD1 (5 bases). Germline assignment: CDR1 SGHRS and CDR2 YFSETQ. V lost 5 bases, J lost 0 bases, and 12 bases lay in between. The CDR3 is made up of 15 amino acids. CDR3 region: CASRYDSSSNQPQHF. The CDR3 DNA reads as TGCGCCAGCAGATACGACAGCTCTAGCAATCAGCCCCAGCATTTT. Combining the CDR3 with reference TRBV5-1 and TRBJ1-5 gives the whole variable domain KAGVTQTPRYLIKTRGQQVTLSCSPISGHRSVSWYQQTPGQGLQFLFEYFSETQRNKGNFPGRFSGRQFSNSRSEMNVSTLELGDSALYLCASRYDSSSNQPQHFGDGTRLSIL.

This chain links TRBV19 with TRBJ1-5; D gene ambiguous. The germline V gene encodes CDR1 LNHDA and CDR2 SQIVND (reference sequence). V was cut by 3 bases and J by 2 bases, with 2 bases left in between. The CDR3 runs to 12 residues. In nucleotides, the CDR3 is TGTGCCAGTAGTATCGGCAATCAGCCCCAGCATTTT. Amino acids: CASSIGNQPQHF.

V gene TRBV2 combines with J gene TRBJ2-3; 11 nucleotides line up with TRBD2. CDR3 length equals 16 residues. Germline trimming cut 1 base from V and 4 bases from J; bases unmatched to any gene: 4. CDR1 and CDR2 from the germline V gene are SNHLY and FYNNEI. The CDR3 DNA reads TGTGCCAGCAGTGAAGGACTAGCGGGAATCTCAGATACGCAGTATTTT. Translated: CASSEGLAGISDTQYF.

This chain uses TRBV10-2 with TRBJ2-7; TRBD2 is a possible D gene (5 bases). V was cut by 3 bases and J by 2 bases, with 8 bases left in between. The CDR3 has 13 amino acids. Per the germline V gene, CDR1 is WSHSY and CDR2 is SAAADI. The CDR3 sequence is CASSDGGPYEQYF. The CDR3, as DNA: TGCGCCAGCAGTGATGGAGGACCCTACGAGCAGTACTTC.

The chain's CDR3 is CASHTTGGSYEQYF. The CDR3 DNA reads as TGTGCCAGCCATACGACGGGGGGTTCGTACGAGCAGTACTTC. The J gene is TRBJ2-7, the V gene TRBV28; 7 bases map to TRBD2. The CDR3 contains 14 residues. Germline CDR1 and CDR2: MDHEN and SYDVKM. The V and J ends lost 8 bases and 4 bases, in that order; junction bases with no gene match: 11.

The chain carries TRBV7-2 and TRBJ2-7; D unclear. V lost 1 base and J lost 5, with 18 bases in between. Per the germline V gene, CDR1 is SGHTA and CDR2 is FQGNSA. The CDR3 has 16 residues. CDR3 sequence (DNA): TGTGCCAGCAGCTTAGTAGCAGATCCCCTCCTAGACGAGCAGTACTTC. Protein sequence: CASSLVADPLLDEQYF. Complete variable domain (other parts from reference TRBV7-2 and TRBJ2-7): GAGVSQSPSNKVTEKGKDVELRCDPISGHTALYWYRQSLGQGLEFLIYFQGNSAPDKSGLPSDRFSAERTGGSVSTLTIQRTQQEDSAVYLCASSLVADPLLDEQYFGPGTRLTVT.

V gene TRBV7-9 combines with J gene TRBJ2-4; D is unclear. The germline CDR1 and CDR2 sequences are SEHNR and FQNEAQ (reference sequence). This CDR3 spans 15 amino acids. V was trimmed by 5 bases and J by 0 bases, leaving 11 bases between them. The chain's CDR3 is CASSPIQAAKNIQYF. The CDR3 coding sequence is TGTGCCAGCAGCCCCATCCAAGCAGCCAAAAACATTCAGTACTTC.

With regard to this clone: The junction departs from germline at one end; a sequencing error may be responsible. The gene calls are TRBV5-1 and TRBJ1-1; D is perhaps TRBD1 (5 bases). Per germline, CDR1 SGHRS and CDR2 YFSETQ. The CDR3 runs to 14 residues. The CDR3 region is CASNLRGLNTEAFF. The DNA of the CDR3 is TGCGCCAGCAACTTGAGGGGTTTGAACACTGAAGCTTTCTTT.

The chain carries TRBV5-8 and TRBJ2-2; D may be TRBD2 (6 bases). Trimming cost V 2 bases and J 7 bases, with 15 bases left between them. This CDR3 is built from 15 residues. Per the germline V gene, CDR1 is SGHTS and CDR2 is YDEGEE. CDR3 nucleotide sequence: TGTGCCAGCAGCTTTCAGCGGAGGGTCGGCGGGGAGCTGTTTTTT. Its protein product is CASSFQRRVGGELFF.

This sequence joins TRBV5-1 and TRBJ2-7; maybe TRBD1 (6 bases). Germline V lookup: CDR1 SGHRS, CDR2 YFSETQ. V was pared by 1 base and J by 3 bases, with 11 bases between. The CDR3 length is 14 residues. The CDR3 bases are TGCGCCAGCAGCTTGACAGGGAATTACTACGAGCAGTACTTC. Encoded protein: CASSLTGNYYEQYF.

The chain links TRBV7-3 to TRBJ1-1; TRBD1 matches 8 bases. The CDR3 runs 12 residues. Trimming took 6 bases from V and 11 from J; bases not matched to a gene: 8. In germline, CDR1 is SGHTA, CDR2 FQGTGA. Written as DNA, the CDR3 is TGTGCCAGCAGTCCAGGGGGCGCGGGGGCTTTCTTT. This gives the protein CASSPGGAGAFF.

The chain couples TRBV7-3 to TRBJ2-2, with TRBD1 as a possible D gene (5 bases). This CDR3 spans 14 amino acids. The V gene's germline CDR1 is SGHTA and CDR2 FQGTGA. Trimming stripped 6 bases from V and 8 bases from J, with 16 bases between. The CDR3 DNA sequence: TGTGCCAGCAGTCCCCCTACAGGTTTGGGGGAGCTGTTTTTT. This codes for CASSPPTGLGELFF. The whole variable domain, remainder taken from reference TRBV7-3 and TRBJ2-2, is GAGVSQTPSNKVTEKGKYVELRCDPISGHTALYWYRQSLGQGPEFLIYFQGTGAADDSGLPNDRFFAVRPEGSVSTLKIQRTERGDSAVYLCASSPPTGLGELFFGEGSRLTVL.

The chain couples TRBV9 to TRBJ2-5, with 9 bases aligning to TRBD1. Trimming cost V 0 bases and J 4 bases; bases outside gene matches: 4. This CDR3 region has 15 residues. Looked up from germline, CDR1 is SGDLS and CDR2 is YYNGEE. The CDR3 nucleotides read TGTGCCAGCAGCGTAGAGGGACAGGGCGTAGAGACCCAGTACTTC. Protein product: CASSVEGQGVETQYF.

This rearrangement joins TRBV19 to TRBJ2-4, with D possibly TRBD2 on 5 matching bases. The germline V and J ends were trimmed by 3 bases and 8 bases, with 14 bases remaining between them. This CDR3 is built from 14 residues. CDR1 and CDR2 from the germline V gene are LNHDA and SQIVND (reference sequence). This CDR3 reads CASSIGVPGDIQYF. CDR3 DNA sequence: TGTGCCAGTAGTATCGGTGTGCCCGGGGACATTCAGTACTTC.

This sequence joins TRBV10-3 and TRBJ2-5; possible D gene TRBD2, 6 bases. Trimming shortened V by 0 bases and J by 5 bases, and 19 bases separated the two germline ends. This CDR3 has 17 residues. Germline loops: CDR1 ENHRY, CDR2 SYGVKD. The CDR3 sequence is CAISESRIGGASETQYF. CDR3 bases: TGTGCCATCAGTGAGTCGAGGATAGGAGGGGCATCGGAGACCCAGTACTTC.

The J gene is TRBJ2-5, the V gene TRBV18; D is unresolved. Germline CDR1 KGHSH, CDR2 LQKENI. CDR3 size: 13 residues. Trimming left V 3 bases short and J 6 bases short, with 11 bases between. CDR3 residues: CASSPSLGKTQYF. In nucleotides, the CDR3 is TGTGCCAGCTCACCGAGTCTAGGAAAGACCCAGTACTTC.